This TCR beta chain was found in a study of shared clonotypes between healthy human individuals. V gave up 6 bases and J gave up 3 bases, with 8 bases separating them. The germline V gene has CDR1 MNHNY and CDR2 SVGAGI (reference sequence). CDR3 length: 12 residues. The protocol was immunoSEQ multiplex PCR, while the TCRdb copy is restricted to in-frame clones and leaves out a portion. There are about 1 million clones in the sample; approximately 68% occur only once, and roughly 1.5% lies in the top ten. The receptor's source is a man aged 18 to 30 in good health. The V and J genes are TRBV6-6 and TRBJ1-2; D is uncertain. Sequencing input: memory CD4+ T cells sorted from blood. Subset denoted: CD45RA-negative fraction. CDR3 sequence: CASRWEDYGYTF. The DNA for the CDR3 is TGTGCCAGCAGGTGGGAAGACTATGGCTACACCTTC.